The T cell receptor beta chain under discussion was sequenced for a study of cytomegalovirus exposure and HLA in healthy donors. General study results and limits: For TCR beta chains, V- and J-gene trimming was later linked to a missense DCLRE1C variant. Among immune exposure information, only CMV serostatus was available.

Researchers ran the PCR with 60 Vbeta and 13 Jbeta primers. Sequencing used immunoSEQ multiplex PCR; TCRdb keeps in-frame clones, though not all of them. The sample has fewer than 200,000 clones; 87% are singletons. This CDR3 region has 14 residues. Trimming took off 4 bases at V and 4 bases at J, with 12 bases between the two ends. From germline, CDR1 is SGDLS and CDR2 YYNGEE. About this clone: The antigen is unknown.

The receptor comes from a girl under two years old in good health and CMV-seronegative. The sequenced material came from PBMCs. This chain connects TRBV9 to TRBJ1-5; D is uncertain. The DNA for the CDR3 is TGTGCCAGCAGCCTTGGAGGAGTAAATCAGCCCCAGCATTTT. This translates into CASSLGGVNQPQHF. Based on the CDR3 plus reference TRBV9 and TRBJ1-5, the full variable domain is DSGVTQTPKHLITATGQRVTLRCSPRSGDLSVYWYQQSLDQGLQFLIQYYNGEERAKGNILERFSAQQFPDLHSELNLSSLELGDSALYFCASSLGGVNQPQHFGDGTRLSIL.